This entry lists 29 T cell receptor beta chains sequenced from one sample in a study of cytomegalovirus exposure and HLA in healthy donors (TCRdb year 2017). The method was the immunoSEQ multiplex PCR assay. Not all clones reach the TCRdb copy of this immuneACCESS table, which keeps in-frame sequences only. Checked studies attribute under half of the gap to unresolved V genes and leave the rest unexplained. Recorded for this sample are about 240,000 clones; around 85% of them occurred a single time. The top ten clones comprise roughly 1.2% of the sample. The sample was PBMCs. These receptors came from a young woman in good health and CMV-seropositive.

This chain links TRBV29-1 with TRBJ2-5; the match to TRBD2 covers 7 bases. V was pared by 7 bases and J by 5 bases, with 4 bases of the junction left unmatched. In germline, CDR1 is SQVTM, CDR2 ANQGSEA. The CDR3 consists of 11 residues. This CDR3 reads CSAAGVETQYF. The DNA of the CDR3 is TGCAGCGCGGCGGGAGTGGAGACCCAGTACTTC.

V usage is TRBV5-6 and J usage is TRBJ2-7, with TRBD1 matching over 7 bases. The germline V gene has CDR1 SGHDT and CDR2 YYEEEE. The length of the CDR3 is 16 residues. After removal of 1 base from V and 2 bases from J, the junction contained 9 bases not matched to a gene. The CDR3 nucleotides read TGTGCCAGCAGCTTGCTGTCGGGACAGACAGCCTACGAGCAGTACTTC. Translated, it gives CASSLLSGQTAYEQYF.

This clone occurred a few times. This rearrangement joins TRBV30 to TRBJ1-2; 9 bases agree with TRBD1. The V gene's germline CDR1 is GTSNPN and CDR2 SVGIG (reference sequence). Trimming removed 1 base from V and 5 bases from J; junction bases left unmatched: 2. The CDR3 consists of 13 residues. The CDR3 sequence is CAWSADRGYGYTF. The CDR3 region has the DNA TGTGCCTGGAGTGCGGACAGGGGTTATGGCTACACCTTC.

The rearrangement joins TRBV4-1 to TRBJ2-7; perhaps TRBD1 as D (6 bases). Germline lookup yields CDR1 MGHRA and CDR2 YSYEKL. CDR3 length equals 14 residues. Trimming left V 4 bases short and J 0 bases short, with 10 bases between. The CDR3 spells CASSLDRSSYEQYF. The CDR3 region has the DNA TGCGCCAGCAGCCTTGACAGGAGCTCCTACGAGCAGTACTTC.

The gene calls are TRBV5-4 and TRBJ2-7, with TRBD2 matching over 8 bases. CDR1 and CDR2 from the germline V gene are SGHNT and YYREEE (reference sequence). CDR3 length: 15 residues. V shed 4 bases and J 0 bases; nucleotides not matched to a gene: 6. This chain's CDR3 is CASSPQRGTSYEQYF. CDR3 DNA sequence: TGTGCCAGCAGCCCCCAGCGGGGGACCTCCTACGAGCAGTACTTC.

The V and J genes are TRBV27 and TRBJ2-1, with TRBD2 matching 8 bases. Looked up from germline, CDR1 is MNHEY and CDR2 is SMNVEV (reference sequence). This CDR3 is built from 15 residues. J was trimmed by 2 bases and V by 2 bases; bases with no gene match: 2. The CDR3 loop reads CASSLTGGPYNEQFF. The CDR3 bases are TGTGCCAGCAGTTTAACGGGGGGGCCCTACAATGAGCAGTTCTTC.

The chain couples TRBV4-1 to TRBJ2-2; TRBD2 aligns across 7 bases. V was pared by 4 bases and J by 4 bases, with 6 bases of the junction left unmatched. The CDR3 sequence is 15 residues long. Germline lookup yields CDR1 MGHRA and CDR2 YSYEKL. CDR3 residues: CASSPQLAPTGELFF. The CDR3 nucleotides are TGCGCCAGCAGCCCCCAACTAGCGCCCACCGGGGAGCTGTTTTTT.

This clone was observed a single time. The chain combines TRBV19 with TRBJ1-1; D is ambiguous. The CDR3 spans 14 residues. Trimming cost V 1 base and J 2 bases, with 8 bases left between them. Per germline, CDR1 LNHDA and CDR2 SQIVND (reference sequence). The CDR3 spells CASSIGAPNTEAFF. The CDR3 DNA follows: TGTGCCAGTAGTATAGGGGCCCCTAACACTGAAGCTTTCTTT.

This sequence joins TRBV28 and TRBJ1-2, with D possibly matching TRBD1 (5 bases). CDR1 MDHEN and CDR2 SYDVKM come from the germline V gene. The CDR3 has 11 amino acids. The V gene lost 6 bases and the J gene lost 8 bases, with 10 bases spanning the gap. The CDR3 DNA is TGTGCCAGCAGGACGTCAGGGGGCTACACCTTC. This codes for CASRTSGGYTF.

The V gene is TRBV6-6, the J gene TRBJ2-1; TRBD2 is a possible D gene (5 bases). V shed 0 bases and J shed 8 bases, with 8 bases lying between them. CDR3 length equals 13 residues. Looked up from germline, CDR1 is MNHNY and CDR2 is SVGAGI (reference sequence). The CDR3 spells CASSYSFGDEQFF. The CDR3 DNA is TGTGCCAGCAGTTACTCGTTCGGGGATGAGCAGTTCTTC.

The chain couples TRBV11-3 to TRBJ2-7, with 8 bases fitting TRBD1. Losses at the gene ends were 1 base for V and 5 bases for J; bases not matched to a gene: 10. The CDR3 contains 16 residues. The germline V gene has CDR1 SGHNT and CDR2 YENEEA. CDR3 protein: CASSLGRQGIFDEQYF. CDR3 DNA sequence: TGTGCCAGCAGCTTAGGTCGACAGGGGATATTCGACGAGCAGTACTTC.

Only a few counts were recorded for this clone. This chain connects TRBV6-1 to TRBJ2-7; the match to TRBD2 covers 14 bases. Per germline, CDR1 MNHNS and CDR2 SASEGT. J lost 8 bases, V lost 6 bases, and 9 bases had no gene match. The CDR3 extends over 15 amino acids. This CDR3 reads CASSDTGTSGRKQYF. CDR3 bases: TGTGCCAGCAGCGATACCGGGACTAGCGGGAGAAAGCAGTACTTC.

The V and J genes are TRBV7-3 and TRBJ2-3; D gene unclear. Germline CDR1 SGHTA, CDR2 FQGTGA. CDR3 length: 14 amino acids. V was trimmed by 1 base and J by 4 bases, leaving 9 bases between them. The CDR3 nucleotides are TGTGCCAGCAGCTTAATGGTGGGCCCAGATACGCAGTATTTT. This gives the protein CASSLMVGPDTQYF.

This clone was recorded a few times. The genes are TRBV7-9 and TRBJ1-1, with 7 bases lining up with TRBD1. This CDR3 is 14 amino acids long. Germline V lookup: CDR1 SEHNR, CDR2 FQNEAQ (reference sequence). The junction had 5 bases not matched to a gene; V was cut back by 5 bases and J by 2 bases. The CDR3 DNA reads TGTGCCAGCAGCGTACAGGGGATCAACACTGAAGCTTTCTTT. It yields the protein CASSVQGINTEAFF. The full variable domain, in which reference TRBV7-9 and TRBJ1-1 provide the parts outside the CDR3, is DTGVSQNPRHKITKRGQNVTFRCDPISEHNRLYWYRQTLGQGPEFLTYFQNEAQLEKSRLLSDRFSAERPKGSFSTLEIQRTEQGDSAMYLCASSVQGINTEAFFGQGTRLTVV.

The V and J genes are TRBV19 and TRBJ2-5, with TRBD2 identical over 8 bases. From germline, CDR1 is LNHDA and CDR2 SQIVND (reference sequence). Trimming took 6 bases from V and 4 from J; bases not matched to a gene: 7. There are 14 residues in the CDR3. The CDR3 nucleotides are TGTGCCAGTAGCTCCGGGACTAGAGGAGAGACCCAGTACTTC. Its translation is CASSSGTRGETQYF.

The chain carries TRBV5-1 and TRBJ2-4; 13 positions match TRBD2. This CDR3 comprises 15 residues. Germline V gene sequence: CDR1 SGHRS, CDR2 YFSETQ. Unmatched junction bases numbered 5, after V lost 3 bases and J lost 8 bases. The CDR3 sequence: CASSWGTSGKDIQYF. CDR3 coding DNA: TGCGCCAGCAGCTGGGGGACTAGCGGGAAGGACATTCAGTACTTC.

This clone has more than one count but fewer than ten. This chain joins TRBV2 and TRBJ1-4; 9 bases line up with TRBD1. The V gene's germline CDR1 is SNHLY and CDR2 FYNNEI. V shed 10 bases and J 7 bases; nucleotides not matched to a gene: 19. The CDR3 contains 17 residues. Here the CDR3 reads CATNEEGSGTGSEKLFF. Written as DNA, the CDR3 is TGTGCCACAAACGAAGAGGGGTCCGGGACAGGGAGTGAAAAACTGTTTTTT.

The chain is built from TRBV4-1 and TRBJ2-3; no firm D call. Trimming stripped 1 base from V and 1 base from J, with 9 bases between. The germline gives CDR1 MGHRA, CDR2 YSYEKL. The CDR3 length is 15 residues. The CDR3 bases are TGCGCCAGCAGCCAAGGAGTCTTCGGCACAGATACGCAGTATTTT. It encodes CASSQGVFGTDTQYF.

The chain links TRBV6-6 to TRBJ1-5; D not resolved. The CDR3 has 15 amino acids. The V gene's germline CDR1 is MNHNY and CDR2 SVGAGI (reference sequence). V was clipped by 1 base and J by 4 bases, with 11 bases between them. As DNA, the CDR3 is TGTGCCAGCAGTTACTTTACAGACGTAAATCAGCCCCAGCATTTT. Its protein product is CASSYFTDVNQPQHF.

This chain links TRBV4-1 with TRBJ2-3, with 9 bases aligning to TRBD2. Germline CDR1 reads MGHRA; CDR2 reads YSYEKL. There are 17 residues in the CDR3. The trim removed 1 base at V and 1 base at J, leaving 6 bases unmatched. CDR3 sequence: CASSQGGRTSGTDTQYF. CDR3 bases: TGCGCCAGCAGCCAAGGTGGGAGGACTAGCGGCACAGATACGCAGTATTTT.

This chain uses TRBV2 with TRBJ2-5; 10 bases fit TRBD2. CDR3 length: 17 residues. Losses at the gene ends were 6 bases for V and 7 bases for J; bases not matched to a gene: 17. Germline CDR1 and CDR2: SNHLY and FYNNEI. This chain's CDR3 is CASRGDPGTSDSVTQYF. The CDR3 DNA reads TGTGCCAGCAGGGGGGATCCCGGGACTAGCGACTCTGTGACCCAGTACTTC.

The chain has TRBV4-2 and TRBJ2-1; 10 positions match TRBD2. This CDR3 spans 16 amino acids. The germline CDR1 and CDR2 sequences are LGHNA and YNFKEQ. With 4 bases clipped from V and 3 bases from J, the junction kept 6 bases outside the gene matches. Here the CDR3 DNA reads TGTGCCAGCAGCCCTGAAGCGGGAGGGGACTACAATGAGCAGTTCTTC. Its protein product is CASSPEAGGDYNEQFF.

The chain is built from TRBV7-6 and TRBJ2-1; D perhaps matches TRBD1 (6 bases). The CDR3 consists of 16 residues. V was shortened by 1 base and J by 5 bases, with 15 bases between the two germline ends. Per the germline V gene, CDR1 is SGHVS and CDR2 is FNYEAQ. The CDR3 spells CASSLGPGETNNEQFF. The DNA for the CDR3 is TGTGCCAGCAGCTTAGGGCCAGGGGAAACTAACAATGAGCAGTTCTTC. Using reference TRBV7-6 and TRBJ2-1 for the parts outside the CDR3, the full variable domain is GAGVSQSPRYKVTKRGQDVALRCDPISGHVSLYWYRQALGQGPEFLTYFNYEAQQDKSGLPNDRFSAERPEGSISTLTIQRTEQRDSAMYRCASSLGPGETNNEQFFGPGTRLTVL.

The rearrangement uses TRBV5-1 and TRBJ2-2; D perhaps matches TRBD2 (5 bases). Trimming stripped 1 base from V and 0 bases from J, with 10 bases between. This CDR3 comprises 16 residues. Germline CDR1 reads SGHRS; CDR2 reads YFSETQ. Here the CDR3 DNA reads TGCGCCAGCAGCTTGAGAAGCGGTTCGAACACCGGGGAGCTGTTTTTT. Encoded protein: CASSLRSGSNTGELFF.

This clone was counted a few times. The chain uses TRBV19 and TRBJ2-4; maybe TRBD1 (5 bases). Germline V gene data show CDR1 as LNHDA and CDR2 as SQIVND (reference sequence). The germline V and J ends were trimmed by 4 bases and 7 bases, with 14 bases remaining between them. The CDR3 extends over 14 amino acids. This chain's CDR3 is CASSNQGLGNIQYF. The CDR3, as DNA: TGTGCCAGTAGTAATCAGGGATTGGGTAACATTCAGTACTTC.

The chain employs TRBV7-6 and TRBJ1-5; tentatively, D is TRBD1 (6 bases). This CDR3 is built from 15 residues. With 1 base removed from V and 8 bases from J, the gap between germline ends came to 15 bases. Germline CDR1 and CDR2: SGHVS and FNYEAQ. The CDR3 loop is CASSLGLGHGEPQHF. The CDR3 region has the DNA TGTGCCAGCAGCTTAGGACTGGGACACGGGGAGCCCCAGCATTTT.

The V gene is TRBV9, the J gene TRBJ2-2, with 7 bases that match TRBD2. Germline V gene sequence: CDR1 SGDLS, CDR2 YYNGEE. This CDR3 has 16 amino acids. V dropped 4 bases and J dropped 3; count of bases not matched to a gene: 9. As DNA, the CDR3 is TGTGCCAGCAGCCCCCGGACTAGTTTCGACACCGGGGAGCTGTTTTTT. Translated: CASSPRTSFDTGELFF.

This chain links TRBV27 with TRBJ2-4; TRBD1 matches 7 bases. The CDR3 contains 17 residues. Per the germline V gene, CDR1 is MNHEY and CDR2 is SMNVEV (reference sequence). V lost 5 bases to trimming and J lost 2 bases; unmatched junction nucleotides: 12. CDR3 protein: CASSPQTGLKSKNIQYF. CDR3 bases: TGTGCCAGCAGTCCCCAGACAGGGCTGAAGTCCAAAAACATTCAGTACTTC.

The genes are TRBV6-6 and TRBJ2-2; 8 bases agree with TRBD2. V shed 0 bases, J shed 3 bases, and the junction held 3 bases outside the gene matches. From germline, CDR1 is MNHNY and CDR2 SVGAGI (reference sequence). The CDR3 loop spans 16 amino acids. The CDR3 is CASSYSGLGDTGELFF. CDR3 sequence (DNA): TGTGCCAGCAGTTACTCGGGACTAGGTGACACCGGGGAGCTGTTTTTT.